These 29 T cell receptor beta chains share one sample of origin, sequenced in a study of T cell changes during pregnancy in multiple sclerosis. TCRdb's copy holds only in-frame clones and misses some; the assay was immunoSEQ multiplex PCR. This table has about 75,000 clones, 89% appearing once. Specimen: peripheral blood, collected in the first trimester of pregnancy. The receptors come from a female donor in good health, enrolled as a control in a pregnancy study.

V gene TRBV15 combines with J gene TRBJ2-7; 9 bases agree with TRBD2. This CDR3 region has 14 residues. Germline V CDR1 and CDR2: LNHNV, YYDKDF (reference sequence). V dropped 5 bases and J dropped 1; count of bases not matched to a gene: 3. The CDR3 here is CATSEGLASYEQYF. The CDR3 DNA reads as TGTGCCACCAGCGAGGGACTAGCTTCCTACGAGCAGTACTTC.

The V gene is TRBV20-1, the J gene TRBJ1-2, with no clear D. CDR3 length equals 11 residues. V was shortened by 3 bases and J by 5 bases, with 7 bases between the two germline ends. In germline, CDR1 is DFQATT, CDR2 SNEGSKA (reference sequence). Here the CDR3 DNA reads TGCAGTGCTAGGGCCACGTATGGCTACACCTTC. This codes for CSARATYGYTF.

The V gene is TRBV6-5, the J gene TRBJ1-1; perhaps TRBD1 as D (5 bases). Trimming removed 1 base from V and 6 bases from J, with 9 bases in between. The CDR3 sequence is 13 residues long. Looked up from germline, CDR1 is MNHEY and CDR2 is SVGAGI. CDR3 DNA sequence: TGTGCCAGCAGTTACTTGCGGGGCTCTGAAGCTTTCTTT. Protein: CASSYLRGSEAFF.

The V gene is TRBV2, the J gene TRBJ2-3; 8 nucleotides align to TRBD1. Germline V gene lookup returns CDR1 SNHLY and CDR2 FYNNEI. The V gene end was trimmed by 6 bases and the J gene end by 6 bases; junction bases not matched to a gene: 11. The CDR3 has 15 amino acids. In DNA, the CDR3 is TGTGCCAGCAGCATCGACAGGGGAAGGGGGGATACGCAGTATTTT. It yields the protein CASSIDRGRGDTQYF. The full variable domain, in which reference TRBV2 and TRBJ2-3 provide the parts outside the CDR3, is EPEVTQTPSHQVTQMGQEVILRCVPISNHLYFYWYRQILGQKVEFLVSFYNNEISEKSEIFDDQFSVERPDGSNFTLKIRSTKLEDSAMYFCASSIDRGRGDTQYFGPGTRLTVL.

The J gene is TRBJ1-5, the V gene TRBV27; the D gene is possibly TRBD1 (5 bases). Trimming took off 2 bases at V and 2 bases at J, with 10 bases between the two ends. The CDR3 length is 15 residues. The germline gives CDR1 MNHEY, CDR2 SMNVEV (reference sequence). CDR3 sequence: CASSLVGGGNQPQHF. The DNA for the CDR3 is TGTGCCAGCAGTTTAGTGGGGGGGGGCAATCAGCCCCAGCATTTT.

The chain is built from TRBV18 and TRBJ2-1; TRBD1 agrees at 12 bases. This CDR3 has 16 amino acids. Germline V gives CDR1 KGHSH, CDR2 LQKENI. J was trimmed by 9 bases and V by 4 bases; bases with no gene match: 10. The CDR3 DNA reads as TGTGCCAGCTCACAGCCGGGACAGGGGGCGCGAAGTGAGCAGTTCTTC. Protein sequence: CASSQPGQGARSEQFF.

The V call is TRBV7-9, the J call TRBJ2-1, with 11 bases matching TRBD2. V gave up 2 bases and J gave up 10 bases; unmatched junction bases: 1. The CDR3 runs 13 residues. CDR1 is SEHNR and CDR2 is FQNEAQ in the germline V gene (reference sequence). The chain's CDR3 is CASSLTSGGEQFF. In DNA, the CDR3 is TGTGCCAGCAGCTTAACTAGCGGGGGCGAGCAGTTCTTC.

There are a few counts of this clone. This sequence joins TRBV2 and TRBJ2-1, with 9 bases identical to TRBD2. Trimming cost V 11 bases and J 5 bases; bases outside gene matches: 7. The CDR3 sequence is 13 residues long. Per the germline V gene, CDR1 is SNHLY and CDR2 is FYNNEI. The CDR3 sequence: CAGRTSADNEQFF. CDR3 coding DNA: TGTGCCGGAAGGACTAGCGCAGACAATGAGCAGTTCTTC. Supplemented by reference TRBV2 and TRBJ2-1, the full variable domain reads EPEVTQTPSHQVTQMGQEVILRCVPISNHLYFYWYRQILGQKVEFLVSFYNNEISEKSEIFDDQFSVERPDGSNFTLKIRSTKLEDSAMYFCAGRTSADNEQFFGPGTRLTVL.

This sequence joins TRBV7-9 and TRBJ1-5; 10 bases fit TRBD1. CDR1 and CDR2 (germline): SEHNR, FQNEAQ (reference sequence). J gave up 5 bases and V 3 bases, and 1 base lay outside the gene matches. The CDR3 extends over 14 amino acids. In nucleotides, the CDR3 is TGTGCCAGCAGCTTCGGGACAGGGGATCAGCCCCAGCATTTT. This translates into CASSFGTGDQPQHF.

In DNA form, the CDR3 reads TGTGCCTGGAGAACAAGCCCGGGTCAGCCCCAGCATTTT. Its translation is CAWRTSPGQPQHF. The chain uses TRBV30 and TRBJ1-5; D gene unclear. CDR3 length: 13 amino acids. Trimming removed 3 bases at V and 6 bases at J, with 12 bases between. Per germline, CDR1 GTSNPN and CDR2 SVGIG (reference sequence).

With respect to this clone: The sample has other DNA sequences that encode this CDR3 too. V is TRBV7-9 and J is TRBJ2-5; D gene ambiguous. Trimming removed 1 base from V and 2 bases from J, with 5 bases in between. Germline CDR1 reads SEHNR; CDR2 reads FQNEAQ (reference sequence). CDR3 length equals 13 residues. CDR3 loop: CASSLGLQETQYF. The CDR3 nucleotides are TGTGCCAGCAGCTTAGGACTGCAAGAGACCCAGTACTTC.

The gene calls are TRBV27 and TRBJ1-2; 8 bases match TRBD1. V shed 5 bases, J shed 4 bases, and the junction held 9 bases outside the gene matches. Germline V CDR1 and CDR2: MNHEY, SMNVEV (reference sequence). This CDR3 has 15 amino acids. CDR3 coding DNA: TGTGCCAGCAGTCTTACCGGACAGGGAGCCTATGGCTACACCTTC. Translated, it gives CASSLTGQGAYGYTF.

The chain is built from TRBV6-5 and TRBJ1-2; 12 positions match TRBD1. Germline CDR1 and CDR2: MNHEY and SVGAGI. V dropped 1 base and J dropped 7; count of bases not matched to a gene: 4. The CDR3 sequence is 15 residues long. The CDR3 sequence: CASSYYGTGGFGYTF. CDR3 DNA sequence: TGTGCCAGCAGTTACTACGGGACAGGGGGCTTTGGCTACACCTTC.

J is TRBJ2-3 and V is TRBV5-1; weak D call: TRBD2 (5 bases). V was shortened by 4 bases and J by 0 bases, with 18 bases between the two germline ends. This CDR3 is 17 amino acids long. CDR1 is SGHRS and CDR2 is YFSETQ in the germline V gene. CDR3 loop: CASSPLGYEGSTDTQYF. As DNA, the CDR3 is TGCGCCAGCAGCCCCCTCGGGTACGAGGGAAGCACAGATACGCAGTATTTT.

This clone was counted only a few times. The chain combines TRBV7-2 with TRBJ2-5; D might be TRBD1 (6 bases). Germline V gene data show CDR1 as SGHTA and CDR2 as FQGNSA. Trimming removed 6 bases at V and 2 bases at J, with 16 bases between. The CDR3 extends over 15 amino acids. The CDR3 loop is CASRYDVGTQETQYF. For the CDR3, the DNA is TGTGCCAGCAGATATGACGTCGGGACACAAGAGACCCAGTACTTC.

J is TRBJ1-4 and V is TRBV2; tentative D call: TRBD1 (5 bases). This CDR3 spans 14 amino acids. V was shortened by 5 bases and J by 8 bases, with 15 bases between the two germline ends. Germline V gene sequence: CDR1 SNHLY, CDR2 FYNNEI. The CDR3 sequence is CASSRGGGREKLFF. The CDR3 region has the DNA TGTGCCAGCAGTCGGGGCGGGGGTCGAGAAAAACTGTTTTTT.

This rearrangement joins TRBV28 to TRBJ2-3, with D tentatively TRBD1 (5 bases). This CDR3 has 16 residues. V dropped 2 bases and J dropped 1 base, with 13 bases sitting between them. CDR1 is MDHEN, CDR2 SYDVKM, per germline. The CDR3 loop reads CASSLMPGRGTDTQYF. The CDR3, as DNA: TGTGCCAGCAGTTTAATGCCAGGGCGCGGCACAGATACGCAGTATTTT.

This clone was detected only a few times. CDR3 sequence reads: CASSEIVGGNGEQYF. DNA of the CDR3: TGTGCCAGCAGTGAAATTGTGGGAGGGAACGGCGAGCAGTACTTC. The genes are TRBV6-1 and TRBJ2-7; 7 nucleotides align to TRBD2. After removal of 2 bases from V and 6 bases from J, the junction contained 10 bases not matched to a gene. The CDR3 has 15 residues. CDR1 MNHNS and CDR2 SASEGT come from the germline V gene.

The V and J genes are TRBV5-4 and TRBJ1-5; D unresolved. Germline loops: CDR1 SGHNT, CDR2 YYREEE (reference sequence). V lost 6 bases, J lost 7 bases, and 14 bases lay in between. The CDR3 spans 13 residues. The CDR3, as DNA: TGTGCCAGCACCACCATCCCGGGGCAGCCCCAGCATTTT. Its translation: CASTTIPGQPQHF.

The rearrangement joins TRBV5-1 to TRBJ1-4, with D perhaps TRBD1 (6 bases). CDR1 and CDR2 (germline): SGHRS, YFSETQ. This CDR3 comprises 15 residues. V was clipped by 5 bases and J by 2 bases, with 13 bases between them. The CDR3 nucleotides read TGCGCCAGCAGTTCCCGGGGGGGCACTAATGAAAAACTGTTTTTT. Its translation is CASSSRGGTNEKLFF.

This sequence joins TRBV5-4 and TRBJ1-1; 8 nucleotides line up with TRBD1. Trimming at V came to 2 bases and at J to 5 bases, leaving 8 bases not matched to a gene. The CDR3 consists of 15 residues. Germline V lookup: CDR1 SGHNT, CDR2 YYREEE (reference sequence). The CDR3 nucleotides read TGTGCCAGCAGCTTCGGACAGGGAAGAGTGACTGAAGCTTTCTTT. Its translation: CASSFGQGRVTEAFF.

The rearrangement joins TRBV11-1 to TRBJ1-1; a possible D gene is TRBD1 (6 bases). CDR1 SGHAT and CDR2 FQDESV come from the germline V gene (reference sequence). CDR3 length: 19 residues. Trimming cost V 0 bases and J 0 bases, with 20 bases left between them. DNA for the CDR3: TGTGCCAGCAGCTTAGCGCGTCAGGGGAGAAACGCTTTGAACACTGAAGCTTTCTTT. Translation: CASSLARQGRNALNTEAFF.

The chain combines TRBV7-9 with TRBJ1-4; D gene uncertain. In germline, CDR1 is SEHNR, CDR2 FQNEAQ (reference sequence). The V and J ends lost 4 bases and 0 bases respectively, with 6 bases between them. The CDR3 sequence is 14 residues long. CDR3 bases: TGTGCCAGCAGCTCCGGGGCAACTAATGAAAAACTGTTTTTT. Its protein is CASSSGATNEKLFF.

In DNA, the CDR3 is TGTGCCAGCACCCCCACGGGGAAAAAGTCCTACGAGCAGTACTTC. It specifies CASTPTGKKSYEQYF. V is TRBV28 and J is TRBJ2-7; tentatively, D is TRBD2 (5 bases). The V end lost 7 bases, the J end lost 1 base, and 17 bases lay between the germline ends. This CDR3 spans 15 amino acids. The germline CDR1 and CDR2 sequences are MDHEN and SYDVKM. Complete variable domain (other parts from reference TRBV28 and TRBJ2-7): DVKVTQSSRYLVKRTGEKVFLECVQDMDHENMFWYRQDPGLGLRLIYFSYDVKMKEKGDIPEGYSVSREKKERFSLILESASTNQTSMYLCASTPTGKKSYEQYFGPGTRLTVT.

This sequence joins TRBV4-2 and TRBJ1-2; TRBD1 agrees at 11 bases. J lost 5 bases, V lost 5 bases, and 10 bases had no gene match. The CDR3 totals 16 residues. The germline V gene has CDR1 LGHNA and CDR2 YNFKEQ. The CDR3 nucleotides are TGTGCCAGCAGCACACCCGGGACAGGGGGGACTTATGGCTACACCTTC. This translates into CASSTPGTGGTYGYTF.

The chain recombines TRBV4-2 with TRBJ2-2; 16 positions agree with TRBD2. The CDR3 runs to 19 residues. Trimming at V came to 6 bases and at J to 3 bases, leaving 10 bases not matched to a gene. Germline V gene lookup returns CDR1 LGHNA and CDR2 YNFKEQ. The DNA of the CDR3 is TGTGCCAGCAGTCCGGGACTAGCGGGGGGGCCGACTCACACCGGGGAGCTGTTTTTT. Residues: CASSPGLAGGPTHTGELFF.

This clone was seen only once. J is TRBJ2-5 and V is TRBV6-1; D might be TRBD1 (6 bases). V lost 4 bases to trimming and J lost 0 bases, with 9 bases between them. The CDR3 loop spans 14 amino acids. In germline, CDR1 is MNHNS, CDR2 SASEGT. The CDR3 reads CASSGTAYQETQYF. The CDR3 coding sequence is TGTGCCAGCAGTGGGACAGCGTACCAAGAGACCCAGTACTTC.

J is TRBJ2-7 and V is TRBV27; TRBD1 might be the D (5 bases). This CDR3 has 16 amino acids. The germline V gene encodes CDR1 MNHEY and CDR2 SMNVEV (reference sequence). V was clipped by 5 bases and J by 0 bases, with 17 bases between them. The CDR3 sequence: CASSPDSFYFSYEQYF. The CDR3 region has the DNA TGTGCCAGCAGTCCTGACAGCTTTTACTTCTCCTACGAGCAGTACTTC.

The rearrangement links TRBV13 to TRBJ2-7; D might be TRBD1 (5 bases). V lost 8 bases, J lost 0 bases, and 8 bases lay in between. Germline V gene sequence: CDR1 PRHDT, CDR2 FYEKMQ (reference sequence). The CDR3 length is 12 residues. CDR3 DNA sequence: TGTGCCAGCGGGGCAAGCTCCTACGAGCAGTACTTC. Translated: CASGASSYEQYF.